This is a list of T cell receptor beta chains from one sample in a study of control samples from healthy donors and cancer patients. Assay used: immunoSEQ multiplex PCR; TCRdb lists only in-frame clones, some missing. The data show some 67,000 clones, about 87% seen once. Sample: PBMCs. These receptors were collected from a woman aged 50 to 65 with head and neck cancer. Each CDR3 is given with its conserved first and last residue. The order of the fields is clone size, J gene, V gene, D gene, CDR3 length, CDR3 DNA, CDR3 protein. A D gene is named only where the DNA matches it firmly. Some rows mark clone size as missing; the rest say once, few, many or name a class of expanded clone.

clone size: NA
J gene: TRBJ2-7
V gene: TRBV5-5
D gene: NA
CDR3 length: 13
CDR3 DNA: TGTGCCAGCAGCTTGCGCCTATACTACGAGCAGTACTTC
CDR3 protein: CASSLRLYYEQYF

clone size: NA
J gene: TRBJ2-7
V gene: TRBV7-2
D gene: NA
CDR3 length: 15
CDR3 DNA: TGTGCCAGCAGCTCGGGCCCGATTAACGTCTACGAGCAGTACTTC
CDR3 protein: CASSSGPINVYEQYF

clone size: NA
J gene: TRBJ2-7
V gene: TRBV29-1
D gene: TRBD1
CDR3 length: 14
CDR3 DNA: TGCAGCGTTTCGGGGACAGGAACCTCCTACGAGCAGTACTTC
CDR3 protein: CSVSGTGTSYEQYF

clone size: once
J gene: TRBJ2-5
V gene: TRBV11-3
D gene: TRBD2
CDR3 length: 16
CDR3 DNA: TGTGCCAGCAGCAGATCCGGGACTAGCGACCGGGAGACCCAGTACTTC
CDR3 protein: CASSRSGTSDRETQYF

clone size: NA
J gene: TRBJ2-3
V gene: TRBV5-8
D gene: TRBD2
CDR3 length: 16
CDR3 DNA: TGTGCCAGCAGCTCCCAGCGGGGGATACGCACAGATACGCAGTATTTT
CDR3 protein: CASSSQRGIRTDTQYF

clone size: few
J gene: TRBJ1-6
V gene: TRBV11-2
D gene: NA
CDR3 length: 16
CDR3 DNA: TGTGCCAGCAGTCTGGACAGCCGGGGCTATAATTCACCCCTCCACTTT
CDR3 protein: CASSLDSRGYNSPLHF

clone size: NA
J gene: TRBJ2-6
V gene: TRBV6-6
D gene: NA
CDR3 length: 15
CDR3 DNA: TGTGCCAGCAGCCATGACCTATCTGGGGCCAACGTCCTGACTTTC
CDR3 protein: CASSHDLSGANVLTF

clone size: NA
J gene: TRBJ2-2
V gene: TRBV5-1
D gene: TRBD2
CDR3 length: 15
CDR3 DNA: TGCGCCAGCAGCTTGGAAGGGAGGGCCACCGGGGAGCTGTTTTTT
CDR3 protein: CASSLEGRATGELFF

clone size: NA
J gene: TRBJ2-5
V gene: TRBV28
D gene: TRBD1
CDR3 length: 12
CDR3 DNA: TGTGCCAGCAGTAGGGGGCAGGAGACCCAGTACTTC
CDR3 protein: CASSRGQETQYF

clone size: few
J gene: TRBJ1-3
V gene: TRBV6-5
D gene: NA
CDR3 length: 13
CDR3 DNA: TGTGCCAGCACTATGGGTACTGGAAACACCATATATTTT
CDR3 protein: CASTMGTGNTIYF

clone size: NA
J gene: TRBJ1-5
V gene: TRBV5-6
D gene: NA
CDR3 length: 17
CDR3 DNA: TGTGCCAGCAGCTTGAGGACGGCGGCCCACCTGAATCAGCCCCAGCATTTT
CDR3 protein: CASSLRTAAHLNQPQHF

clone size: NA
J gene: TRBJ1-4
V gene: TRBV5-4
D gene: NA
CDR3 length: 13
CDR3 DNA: TGTGCCAGCAGCGAGGGACCTAATGAAAAACTGTTTTTT
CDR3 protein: CASSEGPNEKLFF